The subject of this entry is one T cell receptor beta chain. Its cognate antigen has yet to be identified. Base qualities are not at hand, and no much larger clone is one base apart. The data derive from a study of cytomegalovirus exposure and HLA in healthy donors (dated by TCRdb to the late 2010s). Study-level background: An earlier analysis of several hundred of the donors reported about 280 Gb of sequence data and around 100 million unique TCR beta sequences obtained from about 179 million T cells. In a later analysis, previously published TCR beta repertoires from 666 donors were re-analyzed and high-resolution HLA genotyping was added so that TCR occurrence patterns could be studied. To decide whether each TCR beta V gene segment behaved as functional or pseudogenic, an earlier analysis of some 600 of the donors relied on high-throughput TCR beta sequencing. HLA typing included class I and class II loci at four-digit resolution. Because of strong linkage in the cohort, five DR-DQ haplotypes were treated as single units for association and clustering. Rather than using new phenotypic data, the later analysis identified candidate immune exposures from TCR beta sequences and from how often those sequences occurred across donors. The study aimed to test whether cataloging public T cell receptors could reveal signatures of past pathogen exposure. Besides the first cohort of roughly 640 subjects, a separate validation cohort made up of roughly 120 different subjects was used. An early release that covered fewer than 800 HLA-typed donors contained about 300 gigabases of sequencing data and 70 million to 100 million unique TCR sequences. Donor age, sex, ethnicity and CMV serostatus were collected together with the repertoire data. In a later genetic analysis, genome-wide SNP genotypes for about 55% of the 666 donors were used, and that subset was treated as a discovery cohort. High-throughput TCR immunosequencing, statistical association of individual TCRs with disease status, and machine learning were combined to predict cytomegalovirus infection status. Typing coverage varied by locus: roughly 629-640 donors for A, B, C, DRB1 and DQB1; 522 for DQA1; over 600 for DPA1; some 470 for DPB1. Across some 400 genotyped donors of the cohort, an average of about 240,000 unique TCR beta nucleotide sequences per donor were sequenced, and approximately 19% of those sequences were non-productive. All discovery cohort repertoires had been generated using a single sequencing platform. Among the roughly 390 genotyped donors, around 81% belonged to the genetic ancestry cluster associated with self-reported Caucasian donors. Using immunosequencing, the study profiled T cell repertoires from some 670 subjects and related those repertoires to cytomegalovirus serostatus. What the work shows at the level of the full study, not this receptor alone: The study listed 150 to 200 TCR beta chains as associated with cytomegalovirus. A later genetic analysis associated a missense DCLRE1C variant with V-gene and J-gene trimming of TCR beta chains, and an independent cohort replicated the association. A further reported finding was that TCR beta sequences accurately predicted the HLA-A and HLA-B alleles for most subjects in the first cohort. Presence/absence analyses assumed roughly uniform sequencing depth across donors, an assumption that may not hold. Compared with the roughly 710-donor mean, donors in an Asian-associated ancestry cluster had fewer N-insertions in productive TCRs, according to a later genetic analysis. The earlier analysis of approximately 540 of the donors excluded 15 to 20 rarely observed V segments, including chromosome 9 orphons, because counts were too low. Correlated functional status among segregating V segments might reflect linkage disequilibrium, but an unknown experimental factor could not be ruled out. At a false discovery rate of 0.05, a later analysis linked some 17,000 TCR beta sequences to specific HLA alleles. When HLA alleles, especially DR and DQ, strongly co-occurred, attributing TCR associations to individual alleles was difficult. Broadly in line with IMGT annotations, most TCR beta V segments showed up in productive rearrangements about 87% or about 30% of the time in an earlier analysis of approximately 640 of the donors. The only immune exposure information available for the cohort was CMV serostatus. Because HLA typing was missing for some donors at each locus, association tests included only the typed subset. In a later analysis, several top co-occurrence clusters were reported to appear linked to parvovirus B19, influenza, CMV and Epstein-Barr virus. A later analysis found that most CMV-associated TCR beta chains appeared HLA-restricted, with HLA associations seemingly driven largely by CMV exposure. Across donors, most TCR sequences were observed very rarely, whereas some public TCRs were present in many individuals. The classifier was reported to diagnose cytomegalovirus status with high specificity and sensitivity in both the original cohort and the validation cohort. A few of the identified cytomegalovirus-associated TCR beta chains were confirmed in vitro to be specific for cytomegalovirus antigens. A group of highly shared sequence variants was considered likely to be a technical artifact of the sequencing pipeline. A later analysis found that TCR association rates varied across HLA loci, with DRB1 alleles showing the most associated TCRs and HLA-C alleles the fewest. The authors suggested that the approach could potentially be extended to other disease states and immunological phenotypes. The cohort was sequenced for TCR beta chains only, and without alpha or paired-chain data the features that could be detected were limited. Because the 87-base-pair reads could not distinguish some IMGT-functional V segments, including TRBV6-2 and TRBV6-3, those segments were excluded. In a later analysis, HLA-associated TCR beta chains showed more clonal expansion and lower generation probabilities than non-associated chains that were equally common.

The cohort comprised some 680 healthy bone marrow donors. Cohort members were all nominally healthy when sampled, although unrecorded immune exposures were likely present. The donor was CMV seronegative and belonged to the group of around 400 seronegative cohort members. A peripheral blood sample was provided by each donor, and peripheral blood mononuclear cells were used for TCR beta sequencing. The Qiagen DNeasy Blood Extraction Kit was used to extract genomic DNA from the blood cell samples. CDR1 and CDR2, looked up from the germline V gene, are MDHEN and SYDVKM. V is pared back by 1 base and J by 0 bases, with 10 bases lying between the germline termini. The cysteine opens and the phenylalanine closes a CDR3 of 15 amino acids. Kept here is only the CDR3 DNA, which spans 45 bases and is read in frame from base 1. The library was built by means of the immunoSEQ multiplex PCR assay. The multiplex PCR relied on a mix of 60 forward primers for TCR Vbeta segments and 13 reverse primers for TCR Jbeta segments. The CDR3 region of rearranged TCR beta genes was amplified from genomic DNA with a multiplex PCR assay. The amplified TCR beta libraries were sequenced on the Illumina HiSeq System as 87-base-pair reads. The authors' pipeline ran thus. A later analysis counted tens of millions of unique TCR beta chains across the roughly 700 repertoires, and roughly 10 million of these chains were shared by at least two donors. Raw reads were error-corrected and collapsed into unique sequences with a nearest-neighbor algorithm that merged closely related sequences to remove PCR and sequencing errors. Alignment of CDR3 sequences to IMGT reference sequences was used to assign V, D and J gene segments. Each retained sequence needed at least a six-nucleotide match to both a V gene segment and a J gene segment. Rearrangements were classified as productive when the CDR3 lacked stop codons and remained in frame with V and J, and all other rearrangements were classified as non-productive. Following IMGT convention, CDR3 was defined as the stretch from the second conserved V-encoded cysteine to the conserved J-encoded phenylalanine. Sequences without an unambiguous match to a single V gene segment were excluded from the earlier analysis of 450 to 750 of the donors. An earlier analysis of approximately 590 of the donors classified V segments as functional when productive rearrangements were above 56.7% and as segregating when the standard deviation between donors was above 5%. To diagnose cytomegalovirus status from the catalog of TCR beta chain sequences, a statistical classification framework was built. In a later analysis, TCR nucleotide sequences were compared against IMGT/GENE-DB human TR gene sequences so that V and J genes could be assigned. A later analysis assigned CDR3 sequences and most-parsimonious VDJ recombination scenarios with the TCRdist pipeline. In a later analysis, each TCR beta chain was defined by its CDR3 amino acid sequence together with its V-gene family, and reads without a unique V-gene family were excluded. In a later analysis, 500 to 650 highly shared, low-generation-probability nucleotide sequences were removed to address suspected cross-contamination and a sequencing artifact. In a later analysis, a clonal expansion index for each public chain was calculated from normalized within-repertoire ranks of inferred template counts. Generation probabilities in a later analysis came from a VDJ recombination model fitted to out-of-frame rearrangements, and those results were checked against IGoR. In a later analysis, hypergeometric tests were used to score TCR-TCR, TCR-HLA and TCR-CMV co-occurrence, with a repertoire-size bias correction applied to TCR pairs. A later analysis estimated false discovery rates by permuting HLA or CMV assignments 20 times. In a later analysis, co-occurring TCRs were grouped using DBSCAN, with TCRdist sequence similarity added in when clustering inside HLA-allele-positive subsets. Co-occurrence clustering excluded repertoires with fewer than 30,000 or more than 120,000 public chains, plus five with anomalous nucleotide sharing. This immuneACCESS table, as held by TCRdb, lists in-frame sequences with V and J called but not all clones. Of the missing ones, under half trace to an unresolved V gene in checked studies; the others have no known cause. For V, J and clone size, that table is used; D and trimming come from the DNA. For this sample the table gives 100,000 to 150,000 clones, of which about 78% were detected only once. The ten largest clonotypes hold about 1.2% of the sample.

Input material: PBMCs. The receptor was isolated from a female donor in good health and CMV-seronegative. In this chain, TRBV28 is recombined with TRBJ2-7; matching of 6 bases hints at TRBD2 as the D gene. The CDR3 has the sequence CASSLFSGTSYEQYF. The nucleotide sequence is TGTGCCAGCAGTTTATTTAGCGGAACCTCCTACGAGCAGTACTTC.